The TCR beta chain under discussion was sequenced for a study of vaccination and CD4 T cells after COVID-19. Findings and limits, study-wide: Convalescent patients showed a median around 90% of reactive clones that were seen only post-vaccination.

Remarks on this clonotype: Its antigen remains unknown.

The assay that was used to sequence DNA from cultured CD4+ T cells was the Oncomine TCR Beta short-read assay. Cultured CD4+ T cells yielded the extracted genomic DNA. TCRdb processed the PCR reads anew with MiXCR; each CDR3 protein has one entry. The sample lists several thousand distinct CDR3 sequences; 60% to 75% were seen once. Treatment defined: roughly 11-day PBMC culture with coronavirus spike peptide pools or control peptides (ViraFEST assay). ViraFEST sequenced TCRs after peptide-pool expansion of antigen-specific T cells. A half-volume replacement of the medium with fresh IL-2 medium was performed on days 3 and 7. The CDR3 consists of 14 residues. V was shortened by 0 bases and J by 1 base, with 6 bases between the two germline ends. Germline CDR1 reads SEHNR; CDR2 reads FQNEAQ (reference sequence).

The chain carries TRBV7-9 and TRBJ1-1; the D is unclear. The origin of this receptor is a human donor who had recovered from COVID-19. Sequenced sample: CD4+ T cells from blood, cultured in vitro. The CDR3, as DNA: TGTGCCAGCAGCTTAGCAGGTTCGAACACTGAAGCTTTCTTT. Protein product: CASSLAGSNTEAFF.